This T cell receptor (beta chain) stems from a study of OX40 agonist ivuxolimab in advanced cancers. Study-level information: Treatment of patients was with ivuxolimab, an agonistic anti-OX40 (CD134) antibody. Notes on the study in general: The mean number of expanded clones was higher in CD8+ T cells than in CD4+. The study did not work out the antigen specificity of the expanded peripheral T cells.

Comment on this clone: What it binds is not known.

Data came from immunoSEQ multiplex PCR; TCRdb stores just in-frame clones and leaves some out. The sample includes 50,000 or so clones, 88% of them seen just once. CDR1 LGHNA and CDR2 YNFKEQ come from the germline V gene. V was cut by 0 bases and J by 8 bases, with 5 bases left in between. The CDR3 consists of 13 residues. Sequences were derived from CD4+ or CD8+ T cells sorted from blood, sampled in a trial of the OX40 agonist ivuxolimab. The receptor was derived from an adult with an advanced solid tumor such as melanoma, head and neck, liver or kidney cancer. The chain has TRBV4-2 and TRBJ1-6; D unresolved. CDR3 amino acids: CASSQELDSPLHF. The CDR3 DNA sequence: TGTGCCAGCAGCCAAGAACTAGATTCACCCCTCCACTTT.